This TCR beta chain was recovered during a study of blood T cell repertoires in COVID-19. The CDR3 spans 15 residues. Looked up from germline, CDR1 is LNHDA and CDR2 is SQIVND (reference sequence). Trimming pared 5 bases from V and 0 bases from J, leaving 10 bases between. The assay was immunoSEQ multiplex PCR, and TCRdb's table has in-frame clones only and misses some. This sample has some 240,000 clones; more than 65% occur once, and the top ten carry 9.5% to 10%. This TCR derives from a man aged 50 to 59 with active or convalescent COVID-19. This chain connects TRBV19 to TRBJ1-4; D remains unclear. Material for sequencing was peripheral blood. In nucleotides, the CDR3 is TGTGCCAGTAGTGAGACACGCGCAACTAATGAAAAACTGTTTTTT. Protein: CASSETRATNEKLFF.